This TCR beta chain was recorded in a study of T cell responses to AZD1222 COVID-19 vaccine. Study-level background: Pooling covered second doses at about 4 or about 12 weeks. General study findings and limits: Two AZD1222 administrations were followed by greater Spike-specific TCR breadth and depth. Samples come after the peak T cell response, not at day 14. Donors were mostly white British, more females; clonal diversity possibly underestimated.

Note on this clone: What it binds is not known.

Trimming cost V 2 bases and J 5 bases, with 13 bases left between them. CDR3 size: 15 residues. Germline V CDR1 and CDR2: LNHDA, SQIVND (reference sequence). Sequenced by immunoSEQ multiplex PCR; TCRdb stores in-frame clones only, minus some. The sample includes over 90,000 clones, 91% of them seen just once. This sample comprised peripheral blood, obtained on day 0 of AZD1222 vaccination. The chain employs TRBV19 and TRBJ2-1, with D possibly matching TRBD2 (6 bases). The receptor was isolated from an adult in good health. CDR3 coding DNA: TGTGCCAGTAGTATAAGGGGACTGCCAAACAATGAGCAGTTCTTC. This sequence encodes CASSIRGLPNNEQFF.